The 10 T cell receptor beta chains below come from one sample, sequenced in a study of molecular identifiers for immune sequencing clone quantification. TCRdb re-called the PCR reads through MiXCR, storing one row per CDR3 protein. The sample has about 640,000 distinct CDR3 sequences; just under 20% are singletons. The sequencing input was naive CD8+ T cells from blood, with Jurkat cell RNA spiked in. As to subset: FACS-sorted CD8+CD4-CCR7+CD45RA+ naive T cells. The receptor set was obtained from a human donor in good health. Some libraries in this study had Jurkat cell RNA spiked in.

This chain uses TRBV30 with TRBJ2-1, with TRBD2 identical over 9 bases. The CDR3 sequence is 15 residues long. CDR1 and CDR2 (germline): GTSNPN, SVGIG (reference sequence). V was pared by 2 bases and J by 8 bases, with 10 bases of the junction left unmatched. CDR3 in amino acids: CAWSTLAGGLDEQFF. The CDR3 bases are TGTGCCTGGAGTACCCTCGCGGGAGGGCTCGATGAGCAGTTCTTC.

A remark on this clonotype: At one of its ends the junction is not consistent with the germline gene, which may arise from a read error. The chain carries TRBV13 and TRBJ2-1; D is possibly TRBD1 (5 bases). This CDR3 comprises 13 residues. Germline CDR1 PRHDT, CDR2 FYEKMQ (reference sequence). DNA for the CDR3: TGTGCCGGCAGCTTCTCCGTTAGGGGTGAGCAGTTCTTC. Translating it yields CAGSFSVRGEQFF. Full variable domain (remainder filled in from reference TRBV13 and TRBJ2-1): AAGVIQSPRHLIKEKRETATLKCYPIPRHDTVYWYQQGPGQDPQFLISFYEKMQSDKGSIPDRFSAQQFSDYHSELNMSSLELGDSALYFCAGSFSVRGEQFFGPGTRLTVL.

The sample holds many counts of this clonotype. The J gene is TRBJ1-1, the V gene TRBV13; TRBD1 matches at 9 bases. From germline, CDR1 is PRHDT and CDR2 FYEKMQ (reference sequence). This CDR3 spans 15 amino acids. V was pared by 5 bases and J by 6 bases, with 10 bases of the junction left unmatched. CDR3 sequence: CASSAKDRGFPEAFF. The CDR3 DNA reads TGTGCCAGCAGCGCCAAGGACAGGGGTTTCCCTGAAGCTTTCTTT.

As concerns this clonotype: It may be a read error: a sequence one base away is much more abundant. The CDR3 sequence: CATSGLDGQPQHF. The CDR3 DNA is TGTGCCACCAGTGGTTTGGACGGTCAGCCCCAGCATTTT. The rearrangement joins TRBV24-1 to TRBJ1-5; D is unclear. The CDR3 is 13 residues long. Germline V gives CDR1 KGHDR, CDR2 SFDVKD.

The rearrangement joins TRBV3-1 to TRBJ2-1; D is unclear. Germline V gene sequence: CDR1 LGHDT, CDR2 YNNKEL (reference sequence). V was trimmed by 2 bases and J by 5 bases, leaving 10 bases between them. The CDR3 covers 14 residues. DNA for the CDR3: TGTGCCAGCAGCCAACTACAGCGAAACAATGAGCAGTTCTTC. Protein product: CASSQLQRNNEQFF.

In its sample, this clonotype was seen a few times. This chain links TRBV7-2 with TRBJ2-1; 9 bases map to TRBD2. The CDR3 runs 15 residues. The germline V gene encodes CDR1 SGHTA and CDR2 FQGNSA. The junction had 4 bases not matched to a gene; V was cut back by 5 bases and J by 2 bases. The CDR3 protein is CASSQAGGPYNEQFF. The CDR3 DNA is TGTGCCAGCAGCCAGGCGGGAGGGCCCTACAATGAGCAGTTCTTC.

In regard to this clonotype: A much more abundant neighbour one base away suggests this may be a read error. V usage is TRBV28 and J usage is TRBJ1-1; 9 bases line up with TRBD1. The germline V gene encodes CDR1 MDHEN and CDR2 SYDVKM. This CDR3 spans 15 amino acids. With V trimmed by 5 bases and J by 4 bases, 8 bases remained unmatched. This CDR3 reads CASSLNRGRVTEAFF. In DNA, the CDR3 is TGTGCCAGCAGTCTCAACAGGGGGCGGGTCACTGAAGCTTTCTTT.

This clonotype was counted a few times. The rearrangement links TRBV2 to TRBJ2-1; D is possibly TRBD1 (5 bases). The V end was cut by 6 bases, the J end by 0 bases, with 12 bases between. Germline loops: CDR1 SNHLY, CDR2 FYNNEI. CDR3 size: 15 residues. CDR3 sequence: CASRETVPSYNEQFF. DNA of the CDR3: TGTGCCAGCAGGGAGACAGTCCCCTCCTACAATGAGCAGTTCTTC.

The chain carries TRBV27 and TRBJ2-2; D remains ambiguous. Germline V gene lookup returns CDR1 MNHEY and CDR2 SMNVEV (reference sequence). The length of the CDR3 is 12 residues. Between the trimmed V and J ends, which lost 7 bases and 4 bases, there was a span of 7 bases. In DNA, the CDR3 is TGTGCCAGCAAGAGATTCACCGGGGAGCTGTTTTTT. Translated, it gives CASKRFTGELFF.

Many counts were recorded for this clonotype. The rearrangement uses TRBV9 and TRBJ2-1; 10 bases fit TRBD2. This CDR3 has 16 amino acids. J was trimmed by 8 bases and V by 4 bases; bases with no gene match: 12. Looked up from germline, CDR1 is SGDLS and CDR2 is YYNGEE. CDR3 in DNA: TGTGCCAGCAGCCCCGAGGGACTAGCGCTTTGGGATGAGCAGTTCTTC. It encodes CASSPEGLALWDEQFF.